This is a list of T cell receptor beta chains from one sample in a study of CD8+CD57+ T cells in acquired aplastic anemia. A single record per CDR3 protein comes from TCRdb applying MiXCR to the reads. The sample shows 150,000 to 160,000 distinct CDR3 sequences, approximately 52% of them seen only once. The sample taken for sequencing was sorted CD4+, CD8+, or CD8+CD57+ T cells (not recorded which) from PBMCs. These TCRs come from a human donor with aplastic anemia. Both conserved end residues are part of each CDR3. Each record gives: D gene, V gene, clone size, J gene, CDR3 protein, CDR3 DNA. A D gene is named only where the DNA matches it firmly. Some rows have no size entry. The others give once, few or many, or a class for an expanded clone.

NA,TRBV7-9,NA,TRBJ1-1,CASRPDGDTEAFF,TGTGCCAGCAGGCCCGATGGGGACACTGAAGCTTTCTTT
NA,TRBV2,NA,TRBJ1-5,CASRSDNQPQHF,TGTGCTAGCAGGTCAGACAATCAGCCCCAGCATTTT
NA,TRBV4-3,many,TRBJ1-3,CASSQDRGAGNTIYF,TGCGCCAGCAGCCAAGATAGAGGTGCTGGAAACACCATATATTTT
NA,TRBV11-1,few,TRBJ1-4,CARTSQGTNEKLFF,TGTGCCAGAACTTCACAGGGAACTAATGAAAAACTGTTTTTT
TRBD1,TRBV29-1,many,TRBJ2-7,CSALGQGGDEQYF,TGCAGCGCCCTGGGACAGGGTGGCGACGAGCAGTACTTC
NA,TRBV24-1,many,TRBJ2-2,CATSDFTTELSPGELFF,TGTGCCACCAGTGATTTCACGACAGAATTGAGTCCCGGGGAGCTGTTTTTT
TRBD2,TRBV11-2,many,TRBJ2-3,CASSYSGGAYTQYF,TGTGCCAGCAGCTATAGCGGGGGGGCATATACGCAGTATTTT
TRBD1,TRBV13,many,TRBJ1-2,CASSPPRDREDHGYTF,TGTGCCAGCAGTCCCCCTCGGGACAGGGAAGATCATGGCTACACCTTC
NA,TRBV3-1,few,TRBJ1-1,CASSHNGVNTEAFF,TGTGCCAGCAGCCATAATGGGGTGAACACTGAAGCTTTCTTT
NA,TRBV6-1,NA,TRBJ2-7,CASKRSSYEQYF,TGTGCCAGCAAGAGGAGCTCCTACGAGCAGTACTTC
NA,TRBV19,NA,TRBJ1-6,CASSGQGNSPLHF,TGTGCCAGTAGTGGCCAGGGGAATTCACCCCTCCACTTT
TRBD1,TRBV20-1,NA,TRBJ1-2,CGGRGGSYGYTF,TGCGGGGGCAGGGGGGGTTCCTATGGCTACACCTTC
NA,TRBV5-6,many,TRBJ1-2,CASSLVEGLNYGYTF,TGTGCCAGCAGCTTGGTAGAGGGCTTGAATTATGGCTACACCTTC
TRBD2,TRBV20-1,many,TRBJ2-1,CGVAGGLDNEQFF,TGCGGGGTAGCGGGGGGGCTGGACAATGAGCAGTTCTTC
NA,TRBV25-1,few,TRBJ1-5,CASSGVESNQPQHF,TGTGCCAGCAGTGGCGTGGAGAGCAATCAGCCCCAGCATTTT
NA,TRBV20-1,NA,TRBJ1-6,CSASSGGRVSPLHF,TGCAGTGCGTCGTCCGGCGGGAGGGTTTCACCCCTCCACTTT
NA,TRBV20-1,NA,TRBJ1-1,CSAQVGGLFTEAFF,TGCAGTGCACAGGTGGGGGGACTGTTCACTGAAGCTTTCTTT
NA,TRBV11-2,many,TRBJ1-2,CATPLRESYYGYTF,TGTGCCACCCCCCTCAGGGAAAGTTACTATGGCTACACCTTC
NA,TRBV20-1,many,TRBJ1-2,CSANRQNDYGYTF,TGCAGTGCTAATCGACAGAACGACTATGGCTACACCTTC
NA,TRBV20-1,many,TRBJ1-6,CSARPVQNSPLHF,TGCAGTGCTAGACCGGTACAGAATTCACCCCTCCACTTT
NA,TRBV5-1,many,TRBJ2-7,CASQDGGGLDEQYF,TGCGCCAGCCAGGACGGGGGCGGGTTGGACGAGCAGTACTTC
TRBD2,TRBV25-1,few,TRBJ2-2,CASSEAQRERTGELFF,TGTGCCAGCAGTGAGGCCCAGCGGGAGCGTACCGGGGAGCTGTTTTTT
NA,TRBV12-3/TRBV12-4,NA,TRBJ2-7,CASSLTQDRAYEQYF,TGTGCCAGCAGCCTAACCCAGGACAGAGCCTACGAGCAGTACTTC
NA,TRBV10-3,NA,TRBJ2-7,CAISSTGRLYEQYF,TGTGCCATCAGCTCGACAGGCCGCCTCTACGAGCAGTACTTC
NA,TRBV6-1,many,TRBJ2-7,CASSERGEFDEQYF,TGTGCCAGCAGTGAAAGAGGGGAGTTCGACGAGCAGTACTTC
NA,TRBV25-1,NA,TRBJ2-1,CASSLAGPNNEQFF,TGTGCCAGCAGCTTAGCTGGTCCAAACAATGAGCAGTTCTTC
TRBD1,TRBV19,NA,TRBJ2-4,CASSISWTGGIQYF,TGTGCCAGTAGTATCTCCTGGACAGGGGGCATTCAGTACTTC
NA,TRBV24-1,few,TRBJ2-1,CATSDFGSLRNNEQFF,TGTGCCACCAGTGATTTCGGCAGTCTCCGCAACAATGAGCAGTTCTTC
NA,TRBV15,NA,TRBJ1-4,CATVKGTREKLFF,TGTGCCACCGTTAAGGGTACTAGGGAAAAACTGTTTTTT
NA,TRBV15,NA,TRBJ1-3,CATSRDKAMSGNTIYF,TGTGCCACCAGCAGAGATAAGGCAATGTCTGGAAACACCATATATTTT
NA,TRBV10-2,many,TRBJ1-5,CASSERAGNNQPQHF,TGCGCCAGCAGTGAGAGGGCAGGGAACAATCAGCCCCAGCATTTT
TRBD2,TRBV12-3/TRBV12-4,many,TRBJ2-3,CASSLRPSGAGTDTQYF,TGTGCCAGCAGTTTAAGGCCTAGCGGGGCTGGCACAGATACGCAGTATTTT
NA,TRBV19,NA,TRBJ1-1,CASSTRNTEAFF,TGTGCCAGTAGCACGAGGAACACTGAAGCTTTCTTT
NA,TRBV7-3,NA,TRBJ2-1,CASSDGLGTGGQFF,TGTGCCAGCAGCGACGGACTGGGCACAGGTGGGCAGTTCTTC
NA,TRBV10-3,NA,TRBJ1-5,CAIIFQGSWFVPQHF,TGTGCCATCATTTTTCAGGGGAGTTGGTTCGTGCCCCAGCATTTT